Following are 24 T cell receptor beta chains from one sample sequenced in a study of blood T cell repertoires in COVID-19. Method: immunoSEQ multiplex PCR; TCRdb's copy keeps in-frame clones and lacks some. The sample yields roughly 200,000 clones, around 88% seen once. Sequenced: peripheral blood. The receptor set was obtained from a woman aged 25 to 39 with acute or convalescent COVID-19.

This chain connects TRBV28 to TRBJ2-1, with 8 nucleotides matching TRBD2. CDR1 and CDR2 from the germline V gene are MDHEN and SYDVKM. Germline trimming cut 2 bases from V and 5 bases from J; bases unmatched to any gene: 5. This CDR3 spans 15 amino acids. The CDR3 protein is CASSLRGLGNNEQFF. The CDR3 DNA sequence: TGTGCCAGCAGTTTAAGGGGACTAGGGAACAATGAGCAGTTCTTC.

V is TRBV7-8 and J is TRBJ1-1; D call uncertain. Germline V gene lookup returns CDR1 SGHVS and CDR2 FQNEAQ. Between the trimmed V and J ends, which lost 3 bases and 2 bases, there was a span of 4 bases. This CDR3 comprises 12 residues. CDR3 coding DNA: TGTGCCAGCAGCTTCCTCAACACTGAAGCTTTCTTT. Translation gives CASSFLNTEAFF.

CDR3 residues: CASSLPGLGYYEQYF. CDR3 in DNA: TGTGCCAGCAGCCTCCCGGGACTAGGGTATTACGAGCAGTACTTC. J is TRBJ2-7 and V is TRBV5-4; the match to TRBD2 covers 8 bases. The V and J ends lost 4 bases and 4 bases, in that order; junction bases with no gene match: 10. Looked up from germline, CDR1 is SGHNT and CDR2 is YYREEE (reference sequence). This CDR3 is 15 amino acids long.

The chain couples TRBV28 to TRBJ2-3; 7 positions match TRBD1. CDR3 size: 14 residues. Germline V gene lookup returns CDR1 MDHEN and CDR2 SYDVKM. V lost 6 bases, J lost 6 bases, and 9 bases stayed unmatched. The CDR3 region has the DNA TGTGCCAGCAGCGGGCCAGGGGGACAGGATACGCAGTATTTT. It specifies CASSGPGGQDTQYF.

The chain is built from TRBV2 and TRBJ2-5; possible D gene TRBD2, 6 bases. The germline V gene has CDR1 SNHLY and CDR2 FYNNEI. The CDR3 covers 12 residues. V lost 6 bases, J lost 12 bases, and 17 bases lay in between. The CDR3 nucleotides are TGTGCCAGCAGAGACCGGGACTCGAAAAAGTACTTC. Translated: CASRDRDSKKYF.

This sequence joins TRBV15 and TRBJ2-7; 9 bases match TRBD1. CDR1 LNHNV and CDR2 YYDKDF come from the germline V gene (reference sequence). Unmatched junction bases numbered 10, after V lost 6 bases and J lost 7 bases. CDR3 size: 14 residues. The DNA of the CDR3 is TGTGCCACCAGGGCGGGACAGGGTGCTTTGGAGCAGTACTTC. This encodes CATRAGQGALEQYF.

The rearrangement joins TRBV20-1 to TRBJ2-1; 9 nucleotides align to TRBD2. Germline V gene lookup returns CDR1 DFQATT and CDR2 SNEGSKA (reference sequence). This CDR3 is 15 amino acids long. Trimming removed 3 bases from V and 7 bases from J; junction bases left unmatched: 10. The CDR3 nucleotides are TGCAGTGCTAGTAGTAGCGGGAGCTTGGGGAATGAGCAGTTCTTC. Translated: CSASSSGSLGNEQFF.

The J gene is TRBJ2-7, the V gene TRBV7-6; TRBD2 agrees at 8 bases. There are 15 residues in the CDR3. V was pared by 1 base and J by 6 bases, with 8 bases of the junction left unmatched. Germline CDR1 and CDR2: SGHVS and FNYEAQ. The CDR3 bases are TGTGCCAGCAGCTTAGGGTCGATAGCGGGAATCGAGCAGTACTTC. Translating it yields CASSLGSIAGIEQYF.

The table lists this clone with a few counts. The chain has TRBV3-1 (or the pseudogene TRBV3-2) and TRBJ2-7; D gene ambiguous. From germline, CDR1 is LGHDT and CDR2 YNNKEL (reference sequence). V lost 10 bases to trimming and J lost 2 bases, with 9 bases between them. This CDR3 contains 11 residues. CDR3 region: CATRRAYEQYF. The CDR3, as DNA: TGTGCCACCCGGAGAGCCTACGAGCAGTACTTC.

This rearrangement joins TRBV5-5 to TRBJ2-1; TRBD2 aligns across 7 bases. CDR1 is SGHKS and CDR2 is YYEKEE in the germline V gene (reference sequence). V lost 4 bases to trimming and J lost 8 bases; unmatched junction nucleotides: 9. The CDR3 is 14 residues long. The CDR3 region has the DNA TGTGCCAGCAGCCAAGGGACTAACTTGGATGAGCAGTTCTTC. Its protein is CASSQGTNLDEQFF.

The rearrangement uses TRBV6-5 and TRBJ2-5; 7 positions match TRBD2. CDR3 length equals 12 residues. Trimming took 2 bases from V and 9 from J; bases not matched to a gene: 3. Germline V gives CDR1 MNHEY, CDR2 SVGAGI. The CDR3 is CASSYPRGAQYF. In DNA, the CDR3 is TGTGCCAGCAGTTACCCCCGGGGGGCCCAGTACTTC.

The V gene is TRBV15, the J gene TRBJ1-5, with D possibly being TRBD1 (5 bases). Germline loops: CDR1 LNHNV, CDR2 YYDKDF (reference sequence). There are 15 residues in the CDR3. V was cut by 3 bases and J by 4 bases, with 13 bases left in between. CDR3 region: CATSRGGFGNQPQHF. CDR3 DNA: TGTGCCACCAGCAGGGGGGGTTTCGGGAATCAGCCCCAGCATTTT.

The chain carries TRBV7-9 and TRBJ1-1; TRBD1 matches 7 bases. Germline-derived CDR1 and CDR2 are SEHNR and FQNEAQ (reference sequence). This CDR3 spans 14 amino acids. V shed 8 bases and J 7 bases; nucleotides not matched to a gene: 13. DNA of the CDR3: TGTGCCAGCTCGGCGCAGGGGGGTGGAGGTGAAGCTTTCTTT. This encodes CASSAQGGGGEAFF.

The sample holds one count of this clone. The chain employs TRBV13 and TRBJ2-3, with 7 positions matching TRBD2. The junction had 13 bases not matched to a gene; V was cut back by 3 bases and J by 10 bases. Germline CDR1 and CDR2: PRHDT and FYEKMQ (reference sequence). This CDR3 is built from 15 residues. The CDR3, as DNA: TGTGCCAGCAGCTTCCGACAAGGGAGGGCTTGGGCGCAGTATTTT. Protein: CASSFRQGRAWAQYF. The entire variable domain, with the rest obtained from reference TRBV13 and TRBJ2-3, is as follows: AAGVIQSPRHLIKEKRETATLKCYPIPRHDTVYWYQQGPGQDPQFLISFYEKMQSDKGSIPDRFSAQQFSDYHSELNMSSLELGDSALYFCASSFRQGRAWAQYFGPGTRLTVL.

The chain has TRBV24-1 and TRBJ2-5; 7 positions agree with TRBD2. Trimming removed 6 bases from V and 4 bases from J; junction bases left unmatched: 4. Per the germline V gene, CDR1 is KGHDR and CDR2 is SFDVKD. The CDR3 contains 13 residues. This CDR3 is CATSFSGGETQYF. DNA of the CDR3: TGTGCCACCAGTTTTTCGGGAGGAGAGACCCAGTACTTC.

This clone was counted only a few times. CDR3 sequence: CASSERGTGGKEQYF. The CDR3 coding sequence is TGTGCCAGCAGTGAAAGGGGGACAGGGGGCAAAGAGCAGTACTTC. The chain is built from TRBV6-1 and TRBJ2-7, with 12 bases fitting TRBD1. There are 15 residues in the CDR3. After removal of 2 bases from V and 7 bases from J, the junction contained 6 bases not matched to a gene. The V gene's germline CDR1 is MNHNS and CDR2 SASEGT.

Regarding this clone: One end of the junction varies from germline; a read error may be responsible. The V and J genes are TRBV2 and TRBJ2-7; the match to TRBD1 covers 7 bases. Germline V gene sequence: CDR1 SNHLY, CDR2 FYNNEI. This CDR3 comprises 13 residues. The CDR3 nucleotides are TGTGCCAACCCCGAGGGGGCCTCCCACGAGCAGTACTTC. This gives the protein CANPEGASHEQYF.

V is TRBV2 and J is TRBJ1-2; 7 bases align to TRBD1. This CDR3 has 11 amino acids. The germline V gene encodes CDR1 SNHLY and CDR2 FYNNEI. With 6 bases clipped from V and 13 bases from J, the junction kept 8 bases outside the gene matches. CDR3 amino acids: CASRRGHGCTF. CDR3 coding DNA: TGTGCCAGCAGAAGGGGGCATGGGTGCACCTTC. Together with reference TRBV2 and TRBJ1-2, the CDR3 gives the full variable domain: EPEVTQTPSHQVTQMGQEVILRCVPISNHLYFYWYRQILGQKVEFLVSFYNNEISEKSEIFDDQFSVERPDGSNFTLKIRSTKLEDSAMYFCASRRGHGCTFGSGTRLTVV.

J is TRBJ2-7 and V is TRBV6-1, with TRBD2 as a possible D gene (5 bases). CDR1 and CDR2 (germline): MNHNS, SASEGT. V was clipped by 2 bases and J by 3 bases, with 17 bases between them. This CDR3 contains 16 residues. The CDR3 reads CASSESHMIRGYEQYF. The CDR3 DNA sequence: TGTGCCAGCAGTGAAAGTCATATGATTCGGGGCTACGAGCAGTACTTC.

V and J are TRBV4-1 and TRBJ1-1; possibly TRBD1 for D (6 bases). The CDR3 extends over 15 amino acids. Trimming took off 0 bases at V and 3 bases at J, with 11 bases between the two ends. Germline CDR1 MGHRA, CDR2 YSYEKL. CDR3 residues: CASSQDKGVDTEAFF. The CDR3 coding sequence is TGCGCCAGCAGCCAAGATAAGGGGGTTGACACTGAAGCTTTCTTT.

The rearrangement links TRBV27 to TRBJ2-1, with 10 bases identical to TRBD2. The CDR3 is 13 residues long. V was clipped by 7 bases and J by 10 bases; unmatched bases: 7. Germline CDR1 MNHEY, CDR2 SMNVEV (reference sequence). The CDR3, as DNA: TGTGCCAGCACTCCGGGACTAGCGAGGGAGCAGTTCTTC. Amino acids: CASTPGLAREQFF.

The genes are TRBV6-5 and TRBJ1-1; D might be TRBD1 (6 bases). The germline gives CDR1 MNHEY, CDR2 SVGAGI. The V gene lost 2 bases and the J gene lost 11 bases, with 9 bases spanning the gap. This CDR3 region has 11 residues. The CDR3 DNA reads as TGTGCCAGCAGTTACGGGGACAAGGCTTTCTTT. As protein: CASSYGDKAFF.

A single count supports this clone. This chain uses TRBV2 with TRBJ1-2; tentatively, D is TRBD1 (5 bases). The CDR3 has 13 amino acids. Germline loops: CDR1 SNHLY, CDR2 FYNNEI. V dropped 1 base and J dropped 7 bases, with 10 bases sitting between them. CDR3 bases: TGTGCCAGCAGTGAAGAGGCAGGGTTTGGCTACACCTTC. Its translation is CASSEEAGFGYTF. Drawing the rest from reference TRBV2 and TRBJ1-2, the complete variable domain is EPEVTQTPSHQVTQMGQEVILRCVPISNHLYFYWYRQILGQKVEFLVSFYNNEISEKSEIFDDQFSVERPDGSNFTLKIRSTKLEDSAMYFCASSEEAGFGYTFGSGTRLTVV.

The chain employs TRBV24-1 and TRBJ2-1, with D unresolved. CDR1 is KGHDR, CDR2 SFDVKD, per germline. Trimming pared 4 bases from V and 6 bases from J, leaving 3 bases between. The CDR3 totals 11 residues. This chain's CDR3 is CATSDLNEQFF. CDR3 sequence (DNA): TGTGCCACCAGTGACCTCAATGAGCAGTTCTTC.